This TCR beta chain is from a study of T cells expressing NK-cell markers. From germline, CDR1 is SGHKS and CDR2 YYEKEE (reference sequence). The CDR3 runs to 15 residues. TCRdb reprocessed the 5' RACE reads, keeping one entry per CDR3 protein, no DNA. With 440,000 or so distinct CDR3 sequences in the sample, the ten largest clones hold approximately 6.8%. Sequencing input: blood T cells: a sorted CD56 or NKG2C T cell subset, CD4+ or CD8+ T cells, or bulk PBMC T cells (not recorded which). The receptor was derived from a woman aged 18-70 years in good health. The rearrangement joins TRBV5-5 to TRBJ2-1; TCRdb indicates TRBD1, and absent DNA this call remains unverified. The chain's CDR3 is CASSSRRQGNNEQFF.